The 13 T cell receptor beta chains reported below all come from one sample, sequenced in a study of siplizumab effects on memory and regulatory T cells. The method was immunoSEQ multiplex PCR; TCRdb's version includes in-frame clones alone and lacks a portion of them. The sample has about 100,000 clones, around 94% seen once. Sequencing used Tregs sorted from blood. These receptors all stem from a human donor in good health.

This chain uses TRBV28 with TRBJ2-7; TRBD1 matches at 9 bases. CDR3 length equals 15 residues. V gave up 6 bases and J gave up 1 base; unmatched junction bases: 7. Germline CDR1 reads MDHEN; CDR2 reads SYDVKM. CDR3 in DNA: TGTGCCAGCAGAAAACAGGGGGCAACGTCCTACGAGCAGTACTTC. It encodes CASRKQGATSYEQYF.

This clone was counted a single time. The chain uses TRBV5-1 and TRBJ2-3; 7 bases fit TRBD1. Losses at the gene ends were 4 bases for V and 2 bases for J; bases not matched to a gene: 7. Germline V gene sequence: CDR1 SGHRS, CDR2 YFSETQ. The CDR3 extends over 15 amino acids. CDR3 DNA sequence: TGCGCCAGCAGCCGACAGGGACCGAACACAGATACGCAGTATTTT. Amino acid sequence: CASSRQGPNTDTQYF.

This clone was observed a single time. V is TRBV6-5 and J is TRBJ2-7; D call uncertain. Between the trimmed V and J ends, which lost 1 base and 3 bases, there was a span of 7 bases. Germline loops: CDR1 MNHEY, CDR2 SVGAGI. The CDR3 has 13 residues. CDR3 residues: CASSYLPRYEQYF. The CDR3 DNA reads TGTGCCAGCAGTTACTTGCCCCGCTACGAGCAGTACTTC.

This clone was recorded only once. V is TRBV5-4 and J is TRBJ1-1, with a weak D call TRBD1 (6 bases). The CDR3 consists of 13 residues. V was trimmed by 0 bases and J by 10 bases, leaving 13 bases between them. CDR1 and CDR2 (germline): SGHNT, YYREEE (reference sequence). CDR3 sequence: CASSLAIKGVAFF. Written as DNA, the CDR3 is TGTGCCAGCAGCTTGGCCATTAAGGGGGTAGCTTTCTTT.

V and J are TRBV11-3 and TRBJ2-1, with D possibly TRBD1 on 6 matching bases. Germline assignment: CDR1 SGHNT and CDR2 YENEEA. This CDR3 has 12 residues. V gave up 5 bases and J gave up 7 bases, with 9 bases separating them. The CDR3 reads CASSIQGNEQFF. The CDR3 DNA reads as TGTGCCAGCAGCATACAGGGTAATGAGCAGTTCTTC.

This chain joins TRBV10-3 and TRBJ2-5; TRBD1 matches 7 bases. The junction had 2 bases not matched to a gene; V was cut back by 5 bases and J by 5 bases. Germline V CDR1 and CDR2: ENHRY, SYGVKD. CDR3 length: 12 amino acids. The CDR3 region is CAISQQGETQYF. The CDR3 bases are TGTGCCATCAGTCAACAGGGGGAGACCCAGTACTTC.

V and J are TRBV27 and TRBJ2-7, with D maybe TRBD1 (7 bases). Between the trimmed V and J ends, which lost 4 bases and 3 bases, there was a span of 28 bases. Germline lookup yields CDR1 MNHEY and CDR2 SMNVEV (reference sequence). The CDR3 has 19 residues. As DNA, the CDR3 is TGTGCCAGCAGTTGGTTTGCGGGACAGACCACCGACTCTATCTACGAGCAGTACTTC. It translates to CASSWFAGQTTDSIYEQYF.

The rearrangement joins TRBV7-8 to TRBJ2-5; D is unclear. Germline CDR1 and CDR2: SGHVS and FQNEAQ. V was trimmed by 2 bases and J by 0 bases, leaving 4 bases between them. This CDR3 is 13 amino acids long. This CDR3 reads CASSLIYQETQYF. The CDR3 DNA follows: TGTGCCAGCAGCTTAATATACCAAGAGACCCAGTACTTC.

The chain combines TRBV7-2 with TRBJ2-7, with 10 bases that match TRBD2. The V gene end was trimmed by 4 bases and the J gene end by 3 bases; junction bases not matched to a gene: 12. Germline V gene lookup returns CDR1 SGHTA and CDR2 FQGNSA. CDR3 length: 17 amino acids. CDR3 sequence reads: CASSSRPSSGSLYEQYF. The CDR3 DNA sequence: TGTGCCAGCAGCTCCCGCCCCTCTAGCGGGAGTCTCTACGAGCAGTACTTC.

This clone was seen once. This chain joins TRBV19 and TRBJ2-2; tentatively, D is TRBD1 (6 bases). Germline CDR1 is LNHDA and CDR2 is SQIVND (reference sequence). This CDR3 spans 15 amino acids. V was trimmed by 6 bases and J by 6 bases, leaving 17 bases between them. CDR3 DNA sequence: TGTGCCAGTAGGGTGTCAGGGGTGGTTGCCGGGGAGCTGTTTTTT. Residues: CASRVSGVVAGELFF.

The chain joins TRBV6-1 to TRBJ1-5; TRBD1 matches at 7 bases. J lost 2 bases, V lost 7 bases, and 5 bases had no gene match. This CDR3 is built from 14 residues. Germline CDR1 reads MNHNS; CDR2 reads SASEGT. CDR3 bases: TGTGCCAGCAAACTACAGGGGCGCAATCAGCCCCAGCATTTT. Its translation: CASKLQGRNQPQHF.

V usage is TRBV28 and J usage is TRBJ1-2, with 9 bases lining up with TRBD1. Germline CDR1 reads MDHEN; CDR2 reads SYDVKM. The CDR3 sequence is 15 residues long. After removal of 6 bases from V and 2 bases from J, the junction contained 7 bases not matched to a gene. The CDR3 reads CASRTWTGENYGYTF. CDR3 DNA: TGTGCCAGCAGGACCTGGACAGGGGAGAACTATGGCTACACCTTC.

V gene TRBV9 combines with J gene TRBJ2-7; D not certain. The CDR3 extends over 14 amino acids. Per the germline V gene, CDR1 is SGDLS and CDR2 is YYNGEE. V was pared by 4 bases and J by 5 bases, with 16 bases between. The CDR3 loop reads CASSPRNSYHEQYF. The CDR3, as DNA: TGTGCCAGCAGCCCGAGGAACAGCTATCACGAGCAGTACTTC.